This is a list of T cell receptor beta chains from one sample in a study of shared clonotypes between healthy human individuals. Produced via immunoSEQ multiplex PCR; TCRdb's table is partial and in-frame only. In the table there are approximately 2.5 million clones, roughly 93% of which are singletons. The material sequenced was naive CD4+ T cells from PBMCs. All receptors come from a man aged 18-30 years in good health. Some clones in this sample may be carry-over from other donors' samples. CDR3s include the opening cysteine and the closing phenylalanine or tryptophan. A D gene is named only where the DNA matches it firmly. Size is stated for part of the rows, as once, few or many counts, or as a class when the clone is expanded.

>TRBJ2-3|.|TRBV19|.
TGTGCCAGTCGCTCCGGGGGACTCGCAGATACGCAGTATTTT
CASRSGGLADTQYF
>TRBJ1-3|.|TRBV4-3|.
TGCGCCAGCAGCCAGACCCTCTGGGGAAACACCATATATTTT
CASSQTLWGNTIYF
>TRBJ2-7|.|TRBV6-1|.
TGTGCCAGCAGAGGGACCGGGACTTCCTCCTACGAGCAGTACTTC
CASRGTGTSSYEQYF
>TRBJ1-5|.|TRBV19|.
TGTGCCAGTACCGGGGAGGGCCGCCCAGGGCCCCAGCATTTT
CASTGEGRPGPQHF
>TRBJ1-1|few|TRBV5-1|.
TGCGCCAGCAGCTTGGGGGCCGTGAACACTGAAGCTTTCTTT
CASSLGAVNTEAFF
>TRBJ2-1|.|TRBV13|TRBD2
TGTGCCAGCAGCTTAGTTCAGGGCAAGAGCGGGAGATTAGGTGAGCAGTTCTTC
CASSLVQGKSGRLGEQFF
>TRBJ2-2|once|TRBV2|.
TGTGCCAGCAGCGCCAATTTCGGGGCAAGCACCGGGGAGCTGTTTTTT
CASSANFGASTGELFF
>TRBJ2-1|.|TRBV28|TRBD2
TGTGCCAGCAGTTTAGCGGGAGGGTACAATGAGCAGTTCTTC
CASSLAGGYNEQFF
>TRBJ1-1|.|TRBV11-2|.
TGTGCCAGCAGCTTTTTGAACACTGAAGCTTTCTTT
CASSFLNTEAFF
>TRBJ2-2|once|TRBV7-6|TRBD2
TGTGCCAGCAGCTTGGCCCCCGTGGCGGGAGGGCCAGGTGGGGAGCTGTTTTTT
CASSLAPVAGGPGGELFF
>TRBJ2-3|.|TRBV5-1|.
TGCGCCAGCAGCTTGAATTCGGCGGTTTCCACAGATACGCAGTATTTT
CASSLNSAVSTDTQYF
>TRBJ2-5|.|TRBV14|.
TGTGCCAGCAGCTGGGACTCCACGATTGGGACCCAGTACTTC
CASSWDSTIGTQYF
>TRBJ2-7|.|TRBV5-6|.
TGTGCCAGCAGCTTGACCACCTACGAGCAGTACTTC
CASSLTTYEQYF
>TRBJ1-5|.|TRBV19|.
TGTGCCAGTAGCGATAGAGGGGGTAGGGATCAGCCCCAGCATTTT
CASSDRGGRDQPQHF
>TRBJ2-7|.|TRBV5-1|.
TGCGCCAGCAGCTCGGCCTCGAGCGGGCGCCCCTACGAGCAGTACTTC
CASSSASSGRPYEQYF
>TRBJ2-1|.|TRBV5-1|.
TGCGCCAGCAACAGGCTGCGGGGCAATGAGCAGTTCTTC
CASNRLRGNEQFF
>TRBJ2-7|.|TRBV10-3|.
TGTGCCATCAGTGCAACAGGAGTCTACGAGCAGTACTTC
CAISATGVYEQYF
>TRBJ2-5|.|TRBV2|TRBD2
TGTGCCAGCCGGGCGGCGGGAGGTCTAGAGACCCAGTACTTC
CASRAAGGLETQYF
>TRBJ2-7|once|TRBV4-3|.
TGCGCCAGCAGCCAAGATCACAGGGCCTACGAGCAGTACTTC
CASSQDHRAYEQYF
>TRBJ2-7|.|TRBV6-5|TRBD1
TGTGCCAGCAGAAGGGAACGGGGACAGTCCTACGAGCAGTACTTC
CASRRERGQSYEQYF
>TRBJ1-2|.|TRBV18|TRBD1
TGTGCCAGCTCACCGGGGACAGGGGCCTGGCTTAACTATGGCTACACCTTC
CASSPGTGAWLNYGYTF
>TRBJ2-1|.|TRBV2|TRBD2
TGTGCCAGCTTTAAATCGGGAGGGGGTATAATAGAGCAGTTCTTC
CASFKSGGGIIEQFF
>TRBJ2-1|.|TRBV5-1|.
TGCGCCAGCAGTAACCCAGGGGGCGGGAGGAATGAGCAGTTCTTC
CASSNPGGGRNEQFF
>TRBJ2-2|.|TRBV5-1|.
TGCGCCAGCAGCCGCAGCTCCGGGACTGGAAACACCGGGGAGCTGTTTTTT
CASSRSSGTGNTGELFF
>TRBJ1-1|.|TRBV5-1|.
TGCGCCAGCAGCTTGGGCCGGGGATCAGAAGCTTTCTTT
CASSLGRGSEAFF
>TRBJ2-3|.|TRBV9|.
TGTGCCAGCAGCGTCACGGGGCATGTAGATACGCAGTATTTT
CASSVTGHVDTQYF
>TRBJ1-4|.|TRBV12-2|.
TGTGCAAGTCGCTTAGGAGGGGTCTGTGAAAAACTGTTTTTT
CASRLGGVCEKLFF
>TRBJ2-5|.|TRBV29-1|TRBD1
TGCAGCGGCTCAGGGGGTGAAGAGACCCAGTACTTC
CSGSGGEETQYF
>TRBJ2-5|.|TRBV7-2|.
TGTGCCAGCAGCTTAGGGGGTCTGCATGCCCAGTACTTC
CASSLGGLHAQYF
>TRBJ2-7|.|TRBV5-1|TRBD2
TGCGCCAGCAGCTTAATAGCGGGAGCGCGCGAGCAGTACTTC
CASSLIAGAREQYF
>TRBJ2-1|.|TRBV28|TRBD2
TGTGCCAGCAGTTTCCCTAGCGGCTCCTACAATGAGCAGTTCTTC
CASSFPSGSYNEQFF
>TRBJ2-1|.|TRBV6-6|.
TGTGCCAGCAGTTACGCCGCATCGAGCTCCTACAATGAGCAGTTCTTC
CASSYAASSSYNEQFF
>TRBJ1-1|.|TRBV6-6|.
TGTGCCAGCAGTAACCTGTTCAGGGGTGAAGCTTTCTTT
CASSNLFRGEAFF
>TRBJ1-3|.|TRBV10-3|.
TGTGCCATCAGTGACCATACAGGGTCTGGAAACACCATATATTTT
CAISDHTGSGNTIYF
>TRBJ2-1|.|TRBV4-1|.
TGCGCCAGCAAACGGTGGCAGGGTTTTGGCGATGAGCAGTTCTTC
CASKRWQGFGDEQFF
>TRBJ2-7|many|TRBV11-2|TRBD2
TGTGCCAGCAGCCCCCCTTCTCTACTAGCGCACGCCGGAGAGCAGTACTTC
CASSPPSLLAHAGEQYF
>TRBJ2-2|.|TRBV5-6|TRBD1
TGTGCCAGCAGCTTGACAGGGGGAACCGGGGAGCTGTTTTTT
CASSLTGGTGELFF
>TRBJ2-3|.|TRBV7-3|.
TGTGCCAGCAGCCTACCGGGTTGGGGGAGCGGGAGCACAGATACGCAGTATTTT
CASSLPGWGSGSTDTQYF
>TRBJ2-2|.|TRBV11-2|.
TGTGCCAGCAGCCCCGCGAGGGACCAAAACACCGGGGAGCTGTTTTTT
CASSPARDQNTGELFF
>TRBJ2-3|.|TRBV7-3|.
TGTGCCAGCAGCCCCGGGGCAATACCCACAGATACGCAGTATTTT
CASSPGAIPTDTQYF
>TRBJ2-1|once|TRBV5-1|.
TGCGCCAGCAGCTATGGGGGATTATACAATGAGCAGTTCTTC
CASSYGGLYNEQFF
>TRBJ1-4|.|TRBV27|.
TGTGCCAGCAGTTTACTTCATGGAGGGGATGAAAAACTGTTTTTT
CASSLLHGGDEKLFF
>TRBJ1-2|.|TRBV15|.
TGTGCCACCAGCAGGGATACAGGGAACTATGGCTACACCTTC
CATSRDTGNYGYTF
>TRBJ2-2|.|TRBV19|TRBD2
TGTGCCAGTAGTATACTCTCCCTAGCGGGAGGTACCGGGGAGCTGTTTTTT
CASSILSLAGGTGELFF
>TRBJ2-2|.|TRBV7-2|.
TGTGCCAGCAGCTTTGGTGGGAGCACCGGGGAGCTGTTTTTT
CASSFGGSTGELFF
>TRBJ2-5|.|TRBV14|.
TGTGCCAGCAGCCAAGTGGGCAGGACTAAGGAGACCCAGTACTTC
CASSQVGRTKETQYF
>TRBJ2-3|.|TRBV4-3|TRBD1
TGCGCCAGCAGCCCCTCTGGACAGGGAGGAGATACGCAGTATTTT
CASSPSGQGGDTQYF
>TRBJ2-1|.|TRBV5-1|.
TGCGCCAGCAGTCCCAGGGGTTCCTACAATGAGCAGTTCTTC
CASSPRGSYNEQFF
>TRBJ2-3|.|TRBV10-1|.
TGCGCCAGCAGTGAGTCCTCCCAGAGCACAGATACGCAGTATTTT
CASSESSQSTDTQYF
>TRBJ2-3|.|TRBV19|.
TGTGCCAGTAGGAAGACTAGTGGTTCCGATACGCAGTATTTT
CASRKTSGSDTQYF
>TRBJ2-3|.|TRBV19|TRBD2
TGTGCCAGTAGTATTAGGTCGGGAGGCCCCGCAGATACGCAGTATTTT
CASSIRSGGPADTQYF
>TRBJ1-3|.|TRBV25-1|.
TGTGCCAGCCGTTGGGTAGACACCATATATTTT
CASRWVDTIYF
>TRBJ1-5|.|TRBV28|.
TGTGCCAGCAGTTTACTTGTCGTGGAGGGGTATAGCAATCAGCCCCAGCATTTT
CASSLLVVEGYSNQPQHF
>TRBJ2-1|.|TRBV7-9|.
TGTGCCAGCAGCTTAGGGGGGCTAGCCGTCAATGAGCAGTTCTTC
CASSLGGLAVNEQFF